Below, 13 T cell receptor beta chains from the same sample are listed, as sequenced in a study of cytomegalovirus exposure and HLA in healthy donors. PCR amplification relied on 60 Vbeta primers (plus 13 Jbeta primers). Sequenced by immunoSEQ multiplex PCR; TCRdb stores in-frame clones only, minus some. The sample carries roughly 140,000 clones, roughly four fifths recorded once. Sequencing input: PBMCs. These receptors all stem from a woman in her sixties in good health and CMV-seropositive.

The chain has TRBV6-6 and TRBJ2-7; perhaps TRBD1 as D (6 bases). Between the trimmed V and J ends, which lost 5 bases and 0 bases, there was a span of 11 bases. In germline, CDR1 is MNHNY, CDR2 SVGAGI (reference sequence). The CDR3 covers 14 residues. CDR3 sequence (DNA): TGTGCCAGCAGTCGAGGGGGAAGCTCCTACGAGCAGTACTTC. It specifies CASSRGGSSYEQYF.

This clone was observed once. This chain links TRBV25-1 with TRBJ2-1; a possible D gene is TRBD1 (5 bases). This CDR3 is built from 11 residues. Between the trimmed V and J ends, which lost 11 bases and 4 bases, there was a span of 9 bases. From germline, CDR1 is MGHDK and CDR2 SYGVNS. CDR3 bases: TGTGCCTCGACAGTTTACAATGAGCAGTTCTTC. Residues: CASTVYNEQFF.

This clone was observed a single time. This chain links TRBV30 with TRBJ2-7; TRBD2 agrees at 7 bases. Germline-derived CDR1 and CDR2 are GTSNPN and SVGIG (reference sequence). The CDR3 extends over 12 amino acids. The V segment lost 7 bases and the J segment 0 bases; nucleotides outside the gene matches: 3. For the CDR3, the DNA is TGTGCCTCCGGGACTAACTCCTACGAGCAGTACTTC. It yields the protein CASGTNSYEQYF.

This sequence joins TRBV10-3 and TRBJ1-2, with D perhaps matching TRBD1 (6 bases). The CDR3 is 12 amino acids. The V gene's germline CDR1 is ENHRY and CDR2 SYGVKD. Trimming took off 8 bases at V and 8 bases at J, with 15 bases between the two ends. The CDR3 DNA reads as TGTGCCATCCGACAGGACAGCCGGGGCTACACCTTC. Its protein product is CAIRQDSRGYTF.

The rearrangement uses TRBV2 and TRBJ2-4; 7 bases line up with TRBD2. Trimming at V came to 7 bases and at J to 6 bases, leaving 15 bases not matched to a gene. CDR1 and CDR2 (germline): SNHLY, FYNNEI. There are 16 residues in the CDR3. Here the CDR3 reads CASIVGGGPSVNIQYF. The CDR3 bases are TGTGCCAGCATAGTCGGGGGAGGGCCCTCAGTAAACATTCAGTACTTC.

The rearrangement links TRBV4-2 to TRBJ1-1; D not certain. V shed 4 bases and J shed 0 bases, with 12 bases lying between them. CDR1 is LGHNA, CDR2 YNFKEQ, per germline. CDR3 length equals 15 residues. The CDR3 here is CASSLLRGMNTEAFF. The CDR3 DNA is TGTGCCAGCAGCCTTCTTCGCGGTATGAACACTGAAGCTTTCTTT.

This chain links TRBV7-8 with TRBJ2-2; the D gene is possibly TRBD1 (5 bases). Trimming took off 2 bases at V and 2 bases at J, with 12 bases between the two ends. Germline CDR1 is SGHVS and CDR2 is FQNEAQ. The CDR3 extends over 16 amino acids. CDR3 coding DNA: TGTGCCAGCAGCTTATTCAGGGTGGGAAACACCGGGGAGCTGTTTTTT. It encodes CASSLFRVGNTGELFF.

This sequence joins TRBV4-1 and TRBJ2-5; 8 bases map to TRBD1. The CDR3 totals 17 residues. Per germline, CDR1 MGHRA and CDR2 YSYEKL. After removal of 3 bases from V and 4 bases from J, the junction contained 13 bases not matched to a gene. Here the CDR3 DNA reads TGCGCCAGCAGCCAGGATGGAACCGGGACAGGTGCAGAGACCCAGTACTTC. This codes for CASSQDGTGTGAETQYF.

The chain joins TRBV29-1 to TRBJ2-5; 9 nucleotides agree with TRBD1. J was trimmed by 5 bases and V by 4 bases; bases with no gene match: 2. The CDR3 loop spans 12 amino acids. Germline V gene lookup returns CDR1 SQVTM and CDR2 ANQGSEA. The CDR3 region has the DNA TGCAGCGTTGGACAGGGGGTCGAGACCCAGTACTTC. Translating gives CSVGQGVETQYF. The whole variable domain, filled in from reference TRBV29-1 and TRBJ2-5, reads SAVISQKPSRDICQRGTSLTIQCQVDSQVTMMFWYRQQPGQSLTLIATANQGSEATYESGFVIDKFPISRPNLTFSTLTVSNMSPEDSSIYLCSVGQGVETQYFGPGTRLLVL.

The CDR3 protein is CASSHDLSSGRSEQYF. The DNA for the CDR3 is TGTGCCAGCAGCCATGACTTGTCAAGCGGGAGGAGCGAGCAGTACTTC. The chain is built from TRBV9 and TRBJ2-7; TRBD2 matches at 9 bases. The CDR3 loop spans 16 amino acids. The germline V gene has CDR1 SGDLS and CDR2 YYNGEE. V lost 4 bases and J lost 6; bases outside the gene matches: 14. The full variable domain, completed using reference TRBV9 and TRBJ2-7, is DSGVTQTPKHLITATGQRVTLRCSPRSGDLSVYWYQQSLDQGLQFLIQYYNGEERAKGNILERFSAQQFPDLHSELNLSSLELGDSALYFCASSHDLSSGRSEQYFGPGTRLTVT.

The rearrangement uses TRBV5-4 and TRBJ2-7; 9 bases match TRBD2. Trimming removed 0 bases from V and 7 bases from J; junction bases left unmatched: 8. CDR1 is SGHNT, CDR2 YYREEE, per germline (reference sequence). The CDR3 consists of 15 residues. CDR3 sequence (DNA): TGTGCCAGCAGCTTGGGCGGGGGGGGGAAGTCGGAGCAGTACTTC. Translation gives CASSLGGGGKSEQYF.

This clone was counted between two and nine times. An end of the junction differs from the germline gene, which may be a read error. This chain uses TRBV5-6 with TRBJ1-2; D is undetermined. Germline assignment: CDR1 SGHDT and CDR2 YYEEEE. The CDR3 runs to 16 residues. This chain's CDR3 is CASTLGWGVRLYGYTF. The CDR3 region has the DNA TGTGCCAGCACCTTGGGGTGGGGAGTGAGACTCTATGGCTACACCTTC.

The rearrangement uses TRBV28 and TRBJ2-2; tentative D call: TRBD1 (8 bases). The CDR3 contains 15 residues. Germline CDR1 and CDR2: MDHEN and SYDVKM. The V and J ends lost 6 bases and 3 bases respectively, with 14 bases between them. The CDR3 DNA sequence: TGTGCCAGCAGCCGACAGGGGAGGGACACCGGGGAGCTGTTTTTT. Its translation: CASSRQGRDTGELFF. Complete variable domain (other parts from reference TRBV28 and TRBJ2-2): DVKVTQSSRYLVKRTGEKVFLECVQDMDHENMFWYRQDPGLGLRLIYFSYDVKMKEKGDIPEGYSVSREKKERFSLILESASTNQTSMYLCASSRQGRDTGELFFGEGSRLTVL.